Shown below are 21 T cell receptor beta chains from a single sample sequenced in a study of early T cells in non-severe SARS-CoV-2 infection (dated by TCRdb to about 2021). The method behind the library was 5' RACE. The reads were generated on a NextSeq 500. Using fastp trimming at Q25 and MiXCR clonotype assembly, TCRdb reanalyzed the public sequencing data and kept in-frame beta chains. Identical CDR3 proteins give one entry, which carries the most common genes and DNA. The sample table contains 60,000 to 70,000 distinct CDR3 sequences; only one count was recorded for less than 9.5% of them. Of the sample, approximately 3% is held by the ten largest clones. What was sequenced was whole blood. Source of these receptors: an adult who was a healthcare worker with PCR-confirmed SARS-CoV-2 infection or an uninfected control (not recorded which).

The table lists this clonotype with many counts. The chain employs TRBV15 and TRBJ2-1, with 16 bases identical to TRBD2. The CDR3 runs to 15 residues. Germline CDR1 LNHNV, CDR2 YYDKDF (reference sequence). V lost 3 bases to trimming and J lost 9 bases; unmatched junction nucleotides: 2. The CDR3 DNA sequence: TGTGCCACCAGCAGGGGACTAGCGGGAGGGACTGAGCAGTTCTTC. Its protein is CATSRGLAGGTEQFF.

Many counts were recorded for this clonotype. The CDR3: CSVVTSGRNHNEQFF. DNA of the CDR3: TGCAGCGTTGTAACTAGCGGGAGGAATCACAATGAGCAGTTCTTC. V is TRBV29-1 and J is TRBJ2-1, with 12 bases matching TRBD2. CDR1 and CDR2 (germline): SQVTM, ANQGSEA. This CDR3 region has 15 residues. Germline trimming cut 4 bases from V and 5 bases from J; bases unmatched to any gene: 6.

The chain couples TRBV5-1 to TRBJ2-7; no clear D gene. Germline V gene data show CDR1 as SGHRS and CDR2 as YFSETQ. V was shortened by 4 bases and J by 0 bases, with 14 bases between the two germline ends. The CDR3 has 15 amino acids. The CDR3 region is CASSPTPTDSYEQYF. The CDR3 DNA is TGCGCCAGCAGCCCCACACCAACCGACTCCTACGAGCAGTACTTC.

This clonotype has just a few counts. The genes are TRBV7-2 and TRBJ1-1, with D perhaps TRBD1 (6 bases). V was shortened by 4 bases and J by 0 bases, with 12 bases between the two germline ends. CDR1 SGHTA and CDR2 FQGNSA come from the germline V gene. The CDR3 covers 15 residues. The CDR3 DNA sequence: TGTGCCAGCAGCTCGCAAGGGGGGATGAACACTGAAGCTTTCTTT. Translated, it gives CASSSQGGMNTEAFF.

This clonotype has at least ten counts. The chain carries TRBV30 and TRBJ1-1; no clear D. V shed 5 bases and J shed 3 bases, with 10 bases lying between them. The CDR3 is 12 residues long. Germline CDR1 and CDR2: GTSNPN and SVGIG (reference sequence). Here the CDR3 reads CAWCRGYTEAFF. The CDR3 nucleotides are TGTGCCTGGTGTCGCGGCTACACTGAAGCTTTCTTT.

This clonotype appeared many times. This rearrangement joins TRBV4-2 to TRBJ2-3; 9 bases match TRBD2. Germline V lookup: CDR1 LGHNA, CDR2 YNFKEQ. Unmatched junction bases numbered 4, after V lost 0 bases and J lost 3 bases. This CDR3 region has 16 residues. The CDR3 region is CASSQDPSGRTDTQYF. The CDR3 nucleotides are TGTGCCAGCAGCCAAGATCCGAGCGGGAGGACAGATACGCAGTATTTT.

This clonotype was counted at least ten times. This rearrangement joins TRBV7-2 to TRBJ2-5, with TRBD2 identical over 8 bases. CDR3 length: 16 amino acids. The V and J ends lost 1 base and 5 bases, in that order; junction bases with no gene match: 9. Germline assignment: CDR1 SGHTA and CDR2 FQGNSA. CDR3 coding DNA: TGTGCCAGCAGCTTAGTCGGGGGGGGCATCGGTGAGACCCAGTACTTC. This codes for CASSLVGGGIGETQYF.

In its sample, this clonotype was seen many times. V is TRBV27 and J is TRBJ1-5; 7 nucleotides line up with TRBD1. This CDR3 comprises 17 residues. Germline CDR1 MNHEY, CDR2 SMNVEV (reference sequence). The V gene end was trimmed by 0 bases and the J gene end by 3 bases; junction bases not matched to a gene: 8. CDR3 loop: CASSLSYAGGDNQPQHF. The CDR3 DNA sequence: TGTGCCAGCAGTTTATCTTACGCAGGGGGTGACAATCAGCCCCAGCATTTT.

V is TRBV7-9 and J is TRBJ2-3; the D gene is possibly TRBD1 (5 bases). The CDR3 is 14 amino acids. Germline V gives CDR1 SEHNR, CDR2 FQNEAQ (reference sequence). V was clipped by 5 bases and J by 3 bases, with 12 bases between them. The CDR3 DNA is TGTGCCAGCAGCCGGCGACAGATAACAGATACGCAGTATTTT. The encoded protein is CASSRRQITDTQYF.

This chain uses TRBV5-1 with TRBJ2-1; D perhaps matches TRBD1 (6 bases). The germline V gene has CDR1 SGHRS and CDR2 YFSETQ. This CDR3 contains 14 residues. Between the trimmed V and J ends, which lost 0 bases and 6 bases, there was a span of 10 bases. The CDR3 region is CASSLVSGVNEQFF. CDR3 nucleotide sequence: TGCGCCAGCAGCTTGGTATCAGGGGTCAATGAGCAGTTCTTC. Full variable domain (outside the CDR3, taken from reference TRBV5-1 and TRBJ2-1): KAGVTQTPRYLIKTRGQQVTLSCSPISGHRSVSWYQQTPGQGLQFLFEYFSETQRNKGNFPGRFSGRQFSNSRSEMNVSTLELGDSALYLCASSLVSGVNEQFFGPGTRLTVL.

The CDR3 DNA reads TGTGCCAGCAGTTTACGCCCACAGGGGCTGAACACTGAAGCTTTCTTT. Translation: CASSLRPQGLNTEAFF. The chain combines TRBV28 with TRBJ1-1; 7 nucleotides agree with TRBD1. V was clipped by 2 bases and J by 0 bases; unmatched bases: 6. Germline V lookup: CDR1 MDHEN, CDR2 SYDVKM. The CDR3 spans 16 residues. Filled out from reference TRBV28 and TRBJ1-1, the complete variable domain reads DVKVTQSSRYLVKRTGEKVFLECVQDMDHENMFWYRQDPGLGLRLIYFSYDVKMKEKGDIPEGYSVSREKKERFSLILESASTNQTSMYLCASSLRPQGLNTEAFFGQGTRLTVV.

This clonotype was seen a handful of times. V gene TRBV29-1 combines with J gene TRBJ2-7; TRBD2 matches at 9 bases. CDR3 size: 14 residues. The V gene's germline CDR1 is SQVTM and CDR2 ANQGSEA. J gave up 0 bases and V 3 bases, and 3 bases lay outside the gene matches. The CDR3 region has the DNA TGCAGCGTTGAGGGTAGCGGGAGCTCCTACGAGCAGTACTTC. Its protein product is CSVEGSGSSYEQYF.

This clonotype appeared a few times. The gene calls are TRBV20-1 and TRBJ1-3, with TRBD1 as a possible D gene (5 bases). CDR1 DFQATT and CDR2 SNEGSKA come from the germline V gene (reference sequence). The CDR3 sequence is 14 residues long. With 6 bases removed from V and 3 bases from J, the gap between germline ends came to 15 bases. The CDR3 spells CSAPTRQGGNTIYF. The CDR3 DNA is TGCAGTGCACCTACCCGCCAGGGTGGAAACACCATATATTTT.

This clonotype was seen ten or more times. The germline gene is not matched at one end of the junction; a read error may be the cause. V usage is TRBV11-2 and J usage is TRBJ2-1; TRBD2 matches 10 bases. This CDR3 is 14 amino acids long. Germline V CDR1 and CDR2: SGHAT, FQNNGV. This chain's CDR3 is CASSSIQGLARELF. CDR3 bases: TGTGCCAGCAGCTCCATCCAGGGACTAGCGAGAGAACTCTTC.

This clonotype was observed at least ten times. The chain couples TRBV28 to TRBJ2-7; 11 nucleotides match TRBD1. Trimming took 8 bases from V and 2 from J; bases not matched to a gene: 11. Looked up from germline, CDR1 is MDHEN and CDR2 is SYDVKM. The CDR3 runs to 16 residues. The DNA for the CDR3 is TGTGCCAGCCGCAGGCCCGGGGACAGGGGGACCTACGAGCAGTACTTC. Its protein product is CASRRPGDRGTYEQYF.

Many counts were recorded for this clonotype. J is TRBJ2-1 and V is TRBV2; a possible D gene is TRBD2 (5 bases). Germline CDR1 reads SNHLY; CDR2 reads FYNNEI. The CDR3 is 13 amino acids. Deletions cut 7 bases from V and 8 bases from J, with 15 bases between. DNA for the CDR3: TGTGCCAGCAACCAACTAGGAGCGCATGAGCAGTTCTTC. Its translation: CASNQLGAHEQFF.

The V gene is TRBV20-1, the J gene TRBJ2-3; 8 bases are shared with TRBD2. CDR1 is DFQATT and CDR2 is SNEGSKA in the germline V gene (reference sequence). J lost 2 bases, V lost 5 bases, and 12 bases had no gene match. This CDR3 is built from 16 residues. The CDR3 bases are TGCAGTGCTCCCTTGCCGGGACTAGAGCACACAGATACGCAGTATTTT. It encodes CSAPLPGLEHTDTQYF.

This clonotype was picked up many times. The chain recombines TRBV4-2 with TRBJ1-2; 12 bases match TRBD1. CDR1 and CDR2 from the germline V gene are LGHNA and YNFKEQ. There are 16 residues in the CDR3. The V and J ends lost 1 base and 7 bases, in that order; junction bases with no gene match: 7. As DNA, the CDR3 is TGTGCCAGCAGCCAAGTGGGACAGGGGGCCCTCTCTGGCTACACCTTC. Translating it yields CASSQVGQGALSGYTF.

This clonotype was seen a few times. The V and J genes are TRBV27 and TRBJ1-1, with TRBD1 identical over 7 bases. V shed 9 bases, J shed 3 bases, and the junction held 7 bases outside the gene matches. CDR1 and CDR2 from the germline V gene are MNHEY and SMNVEV (reference sequence). There are 13 residues in the CDR3. This CDR3 is CASPSGGDTEAFF. In DNA, the CDR3 is TGTGCCAGTCCATCAGGGGGGGACACTGAAGCTTTCTTT.

This clonotype has a count of ten or more. The CDR3 does not close with the conserved phenylalanine or tryptophan, likely indicating a read error. The rearrangement links TRBV9 to TRBJ2-5, with unresolved D. The CDR3 runs 13 residues. Germline loops: CDR1 SGDLS, CDR2 YYNGEE. Trimming took 4 bases from V and 4 from J, leaving 11 bases between them. CDR3 sequence: CASSPHLRETQYL. The CDR3 DNA is TGTGCCAGCAGCCCCCACCTACGAGAGACCCAGTACCTC.

The chain's CDR3 is CASSLYPGLAGGPDSYEQYF. CDR3 DNA: TGCGCCAGCAGCTTGTATCCGGGACTAGCGGGAGGGCCCGATTCCTACGAGCAGTACTTC. V usage is TRBV5-1 and J usage is TRBJ2-7, with TRBD2 identical over 16 bases. Germline CDR1 and CDR2: SGHRS and YFSETQ. Trimming took 1 base from V and 1 from J; bases not matched to a gene: 11. The CDR3 spans 20 residues.